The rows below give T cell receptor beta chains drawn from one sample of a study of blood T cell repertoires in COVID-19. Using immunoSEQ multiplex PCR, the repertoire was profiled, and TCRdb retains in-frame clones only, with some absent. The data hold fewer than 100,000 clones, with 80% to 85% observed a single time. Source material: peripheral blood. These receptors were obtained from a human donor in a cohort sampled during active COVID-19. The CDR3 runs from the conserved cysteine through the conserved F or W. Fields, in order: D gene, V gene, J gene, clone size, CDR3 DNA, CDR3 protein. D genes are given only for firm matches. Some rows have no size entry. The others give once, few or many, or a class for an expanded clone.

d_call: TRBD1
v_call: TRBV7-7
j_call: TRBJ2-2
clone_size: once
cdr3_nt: TGTGCTAGCAGCTTTAAGAGGACAGGGGTGAACGGGGAGCTGTTTTTT
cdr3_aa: CASSFKRTGVNGELFF

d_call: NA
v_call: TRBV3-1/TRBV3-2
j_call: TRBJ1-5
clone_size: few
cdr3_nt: TGTGCCAGCAGCCAAGAGGGAGGCAATCAGCCCCAGCATTTT
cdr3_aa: CASSQEGGNQPQHF

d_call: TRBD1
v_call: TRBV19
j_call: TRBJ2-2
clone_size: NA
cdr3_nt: TGTGCCAGTAGTATCGGGACAGCCAACACCGGGGAGCTGTTTTTT
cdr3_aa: CASSIGTANTGELFF

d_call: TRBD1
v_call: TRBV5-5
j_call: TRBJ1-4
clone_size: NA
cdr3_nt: TGTGCCAGCAGCTCCTCGACAGGGGGCTTTGAAAAACTGTTTTTT
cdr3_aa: CASSSSTGGFEKLFF

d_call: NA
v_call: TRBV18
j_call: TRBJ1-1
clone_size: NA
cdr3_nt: TGTGCCAGCTCTCAGAGAAGGGACATGACAGCATCGAACACTGAAGCTTTCTTT
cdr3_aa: CASSQRRDMTASNTEAFF

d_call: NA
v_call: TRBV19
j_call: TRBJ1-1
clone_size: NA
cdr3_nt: TGTGCCAGTCACCGGGACACCTATCGGACGGACACTGAAGCTTTCTTT
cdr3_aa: CASHRDTYRTDTEAFF

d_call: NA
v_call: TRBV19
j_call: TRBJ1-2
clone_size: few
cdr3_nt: TGTGCCAGTGGGGGAGGTTTAGGGAACTATGGCTACACCTTC
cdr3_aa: CASGGGLGNYGYTF

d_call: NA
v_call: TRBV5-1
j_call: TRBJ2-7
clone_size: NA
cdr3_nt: TGCGCCAGCAGCTTGGATTCGGGGTACGAGCAGTACTTC
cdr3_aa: CASSLDSGYEQYF

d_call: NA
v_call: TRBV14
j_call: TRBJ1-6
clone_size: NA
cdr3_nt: TGTGCCAGCAGCCAAGACAGGGTGGTTCATTCACCCCTCCACTTT
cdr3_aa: CASSQDRVVHSPLHF

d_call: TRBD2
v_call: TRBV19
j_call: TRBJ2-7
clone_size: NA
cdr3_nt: TGTGCCAGTAAGATAGCGGGGACGAACGAGCAGTACTTC
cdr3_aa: CASKIAGTNEQYF

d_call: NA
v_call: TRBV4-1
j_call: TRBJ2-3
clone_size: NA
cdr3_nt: TGCGCCAGCAGCCAAGATGTCATCACAGATACGCAGTATTTT
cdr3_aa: CASSQDVITDTQYF

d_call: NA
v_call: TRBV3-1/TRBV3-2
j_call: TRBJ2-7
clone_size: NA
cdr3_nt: TGTGCCAGCAGCCTCAGCGAGGACGAGCAGTACTTC
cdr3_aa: CASSLSEDEQYF

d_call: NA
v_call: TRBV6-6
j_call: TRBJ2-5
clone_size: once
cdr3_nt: TGTGCCAGCAGTTACTCGAACTTCCAAGAGACCCAGTACTTC
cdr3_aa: CASSYSNFQETQYF

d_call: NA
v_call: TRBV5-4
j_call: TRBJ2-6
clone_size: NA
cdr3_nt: TGTGCCAGCAGCTTCGTGCGCTCTGGGGCCAACGTCCTGACTTTC
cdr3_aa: CASSFVRSGANVLTF

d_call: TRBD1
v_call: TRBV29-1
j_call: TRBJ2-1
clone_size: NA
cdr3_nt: TGCAGCGTAGTCAGGGGGTCCTCCTACAATGAGCAGTTCTTC
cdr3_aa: CSVVRGSSYNEQFF

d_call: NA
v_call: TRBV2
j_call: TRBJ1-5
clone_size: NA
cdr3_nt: TGTGCCAGCAGTCTACAGCTAAATCAGCCCCAGCATTTT
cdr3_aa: CASSLQLNQPQHF

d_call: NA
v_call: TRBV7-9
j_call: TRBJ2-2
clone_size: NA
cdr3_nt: TGTGCCAGCAGCTTCGACTTGGTTGGCTCAGGGGAAAGGAGCGGGGAGCTGTTTTTT
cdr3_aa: CASSFDLVGSGERSGELFF

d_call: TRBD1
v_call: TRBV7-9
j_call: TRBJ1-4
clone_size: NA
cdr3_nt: TGTGCCAGCAGCTTAGATGGACAGGGATTCTTTGAAAAACTGTTTTTT
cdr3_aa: CASSLDGQGFFEKLFF

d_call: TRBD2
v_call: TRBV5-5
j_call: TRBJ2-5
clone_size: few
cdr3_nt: TGTGCCAGCAGCTTGGAATTCGCGGGGGGGCGGGAGACCCAGTACTTC
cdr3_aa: CASSLEFAGGRETQYF

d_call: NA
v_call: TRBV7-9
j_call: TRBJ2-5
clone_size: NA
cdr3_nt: TGTGCCAGCAGCCTCCTTAGCGGTCCCCAAGAGACCCAGTACTTC
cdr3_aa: CASSLLSGPQETQYF

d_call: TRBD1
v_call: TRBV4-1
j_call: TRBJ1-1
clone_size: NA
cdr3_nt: TGCGCCAGCAGCCAAGGCAACAGGGGGTATACTGAAGCTTTCTTT
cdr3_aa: CASSQGNRGYTEAFF

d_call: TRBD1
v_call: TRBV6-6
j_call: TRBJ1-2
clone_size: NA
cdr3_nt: TGTGCCAGCACTGACTTGGGACAGGGAAGCGATGGCTACACCTTC
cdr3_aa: CASTDLGQGSDGYTF

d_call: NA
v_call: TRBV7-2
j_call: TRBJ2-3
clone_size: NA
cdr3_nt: TGTGCCAGCAGCGTGTCCGGGGTCCTCGACGATACGCAGTATTTT
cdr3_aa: CASSVSGVLDDTQYF

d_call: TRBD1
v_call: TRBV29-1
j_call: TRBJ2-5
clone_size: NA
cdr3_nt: TGCAGCGGGATGGGGGGACAGGGAGGTTCGGCACGGGAGACCCAGTACTTC
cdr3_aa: CSGMGGQGGSARETQYF

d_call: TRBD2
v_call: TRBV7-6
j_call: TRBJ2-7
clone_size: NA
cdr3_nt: TGTGCCAGCAGCTCCTCGTCGGGGGGGTGGTCCTACGAGCAGTACTTC
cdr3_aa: CASSSSSGGWSYEQYF

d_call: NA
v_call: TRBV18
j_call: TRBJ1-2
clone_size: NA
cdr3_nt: TGTGCCAGCTCACCACCAGGTCAGGGCCAGATATCCTACACCTTC
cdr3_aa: CASSPPGQGQISYTF

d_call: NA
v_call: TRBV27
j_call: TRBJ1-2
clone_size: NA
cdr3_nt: TGTGCCAGCAGTTTTAATGGGAGGGTAGGCGGCTACACCTTC
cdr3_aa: CASSFNGRVGGYTF

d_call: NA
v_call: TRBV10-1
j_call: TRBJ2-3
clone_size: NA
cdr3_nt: TGCGCCAGCAGTGACTCCGCAGATACGCAGTATTTT
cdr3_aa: CASSDSADTQYF

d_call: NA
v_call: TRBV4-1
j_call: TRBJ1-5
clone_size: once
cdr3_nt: TGCGCCAGCAGCCAAGATGCGCGTCAGCCCCAGCATTTT
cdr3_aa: CASSQDARQPQHF

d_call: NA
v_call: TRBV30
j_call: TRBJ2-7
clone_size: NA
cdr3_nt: TGTGCCTGGCGGGGTAGCGTGGCCTACGAGCAGTACTTC
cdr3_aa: CAWRGSVAYEQYF

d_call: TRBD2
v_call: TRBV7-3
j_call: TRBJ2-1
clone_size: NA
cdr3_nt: TGTGCCAGCAGCTTTAGCGGGGGGGTACTCAATGAGCAGTTCTTC
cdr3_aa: CASSFSGGVLNEQFF

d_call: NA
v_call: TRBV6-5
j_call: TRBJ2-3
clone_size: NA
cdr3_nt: TGTGCCAGCAGTTTCTATGCCTCTAGCACAGATACGCAGTATTTT
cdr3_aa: CASSFYASSTDTQYF